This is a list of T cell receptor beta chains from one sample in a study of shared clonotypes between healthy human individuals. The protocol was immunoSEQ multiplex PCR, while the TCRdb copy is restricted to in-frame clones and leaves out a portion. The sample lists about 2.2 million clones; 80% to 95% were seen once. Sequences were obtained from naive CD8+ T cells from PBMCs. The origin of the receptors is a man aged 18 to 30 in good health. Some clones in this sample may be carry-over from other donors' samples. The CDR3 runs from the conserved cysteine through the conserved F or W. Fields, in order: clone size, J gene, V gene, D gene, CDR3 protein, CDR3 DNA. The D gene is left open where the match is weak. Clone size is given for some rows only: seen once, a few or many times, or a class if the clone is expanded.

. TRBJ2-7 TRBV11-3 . CASSLSRAYEQYF TGTGCCAGCAGCTTATCTAGGGCCTACGAGCAGTACTTC
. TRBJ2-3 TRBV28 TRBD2 CASSLLGPSGTDTQYF TGTGCCAGCAGTTTATTAGGGCCTAGCGGAACAGATACGCAGTATTTT
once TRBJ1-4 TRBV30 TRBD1 CAWSGSGQGAANEKLFF TGTGCCTGGAGTGGGTCTGGACAGGGGGCAGCTAATGAAAAACTGTTTTTT
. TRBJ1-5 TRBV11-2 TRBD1 CASSGTGVWNQPQHF TGTGCCAGCAGCGGGACAGGGGTTTGGAATCAGCCCCAGCATTTT
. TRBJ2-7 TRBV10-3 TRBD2 CAISSGQRELYEQYF TGTGCCATCAGTTCGGGTCAGCGGGAGCTCTACGAGCAGTACTTC
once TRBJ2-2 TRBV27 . CASSPRLGELFF TGTGCCAGCAGTCCCCGCTTAGGGGAGCTGTTTTTT
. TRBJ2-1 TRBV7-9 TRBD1 CASSPQTGKSLYEQFF TGTGCCAGCAGCCCCCAGACAGGGAAGAGCTTATATGAGCAGTTCTTC
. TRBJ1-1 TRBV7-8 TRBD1 CASSPRPGQLMNTEAFF TGTGCCAGCAGCCCAAGGCCGGGACAGTTAATGAACACTGAAGCTTTCTTT
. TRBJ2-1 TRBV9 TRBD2 CASSVATSGSYEQFF TGTGCCAGCAGCGTAGCTACTAGCGGGAGTTATGAGCAGTTCTTC
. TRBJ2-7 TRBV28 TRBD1 CASNRDRGYEQYF TGTGCCAGCAATCGGGACAGGGGCTACGAGCAGTACTTC
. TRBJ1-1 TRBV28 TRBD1 CASSFRGPATEAFF TGTGCCAGCAGTTTCAGGGGGCCCGCCACTGAAGCTTTCTTT
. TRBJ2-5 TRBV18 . CASSNWTDRETQYF TGTGCCAGCTCAAATTGGACAGACCGGGAGACCCAGTACTTC
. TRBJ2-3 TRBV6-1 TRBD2 CASSERRLAGEFADTQYF TGTGCCAGCAGTGAAAGAAGGCTAGCGGGAGAGTTCGCAGATACGCAGTATTTT
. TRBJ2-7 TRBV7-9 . CASSPRTASSYEQYF TGTGCCAGCAGTCCTAGGACGGCCAGCTCCTACGAGCAGTACTTC
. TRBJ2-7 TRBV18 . CASSLGPPDYEQYF TGTGCCAGCTCACTGGGACCCCCGGACTACGAGCAGTACTTC
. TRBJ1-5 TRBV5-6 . CASSPRVSPWQPQHF TGTGCCAGCAGCCCCCGGGTCTCCCCTTGGCAGCCCCAGCATTTT
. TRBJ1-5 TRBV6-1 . CASSEALGHPSEPQHF TGTGCCAGCAGTGAAGCCCTCGGACATCCTTCGGAGCCCCAGCATTTT
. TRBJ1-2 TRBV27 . CASMGAGNYGYTF TGTGCCAGCATGGGGGCCGGGAACTATGGCTACACCTTC
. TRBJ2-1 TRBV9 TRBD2 CASSGASGWNEQFF TGTGCCAGCAGCGGGGCTAGCGGGTGGAATGAGCAGTTCTTC
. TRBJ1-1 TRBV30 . CAWSGVGGPTEAFF TGTGCCTGGAGCGGGGTAGGGGGGCCCACTGAAGCTTTCTTT
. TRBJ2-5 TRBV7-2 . CASSLGGGGPAQETQYF TGTGCCAGCAGCTTAGGCGGGGGCGGGCCCGCACAAGAGACCCAGTACTTC
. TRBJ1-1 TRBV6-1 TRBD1 CASSNDRGWTEAFF TGTGCCAGCAGTAACGACAGGGGTTGGACTGAAGCTTTCTTT
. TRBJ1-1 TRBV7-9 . CASNKKTVNTEAFF TGTGCCAGCAATAAAAAAACGGTGAACACTGAAGCTTTCTTT
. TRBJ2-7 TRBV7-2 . CASSFAGYEQYF TGTGCCAGCAGCTTTGCGGGGTACGAGCAGTACTTC
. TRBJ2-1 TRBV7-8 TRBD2 CASSQGLAGAWEYNEQFF TGTGCCAGCAGCCAGGGACTAGCGGGAGCCTGGGAATACAATGAGCAGTTCTTC
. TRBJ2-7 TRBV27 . CASRKLGVYEQYF TGTGCCAGCAGAAAATTGGGAGTCTACGAGCAGTACTTC
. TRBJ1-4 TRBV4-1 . CASSQLGGSGDEKLFF TGCGCCAGCAGCCAGCTGGGGGGGTCCGGGGATGAAAAACTGTTTTTT
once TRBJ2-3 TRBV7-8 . CASSLGGTKLQGTQYF TGTGCCAGCAGCTTAGGGGGGACTAAATTACAGGGTACGCAGTATTTT
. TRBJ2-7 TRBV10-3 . CAISDRAASYEQYF TGTGCCATCAGTGACCGGGCGGCCTCCTACGAGCAGTACTTC
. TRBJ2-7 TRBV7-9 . CASSLRGELYEQYF TGTGCCAGCAGCTTAAGAGGGGAACTCTACGAGCAGTACTTC
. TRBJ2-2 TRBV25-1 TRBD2 CASSSHSGMNTGELFF TGTGCCAGCAGTTCCCATAGCGGGATGAACACCGGGGAGCTGTTTTTT
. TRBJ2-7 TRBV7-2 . CASSLVARVDYEQYF TGTGCCAGCAGCTTAGTTGCCAGGGTAGACTACGAGCAGTACTTC
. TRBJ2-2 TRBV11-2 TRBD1 CASSFTPRTGSEVGGELFF TGTGCCAGCAGCTTCACCCCCCGGACAGGGTCCGAGGTGGGCGGGGAGCTGTTTTTT
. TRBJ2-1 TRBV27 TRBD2 CASTYSGSRDNEQFF TGTGCCAGCACCTATAGCGGGAGCCGAGACAATGAGCAGTTCTTC